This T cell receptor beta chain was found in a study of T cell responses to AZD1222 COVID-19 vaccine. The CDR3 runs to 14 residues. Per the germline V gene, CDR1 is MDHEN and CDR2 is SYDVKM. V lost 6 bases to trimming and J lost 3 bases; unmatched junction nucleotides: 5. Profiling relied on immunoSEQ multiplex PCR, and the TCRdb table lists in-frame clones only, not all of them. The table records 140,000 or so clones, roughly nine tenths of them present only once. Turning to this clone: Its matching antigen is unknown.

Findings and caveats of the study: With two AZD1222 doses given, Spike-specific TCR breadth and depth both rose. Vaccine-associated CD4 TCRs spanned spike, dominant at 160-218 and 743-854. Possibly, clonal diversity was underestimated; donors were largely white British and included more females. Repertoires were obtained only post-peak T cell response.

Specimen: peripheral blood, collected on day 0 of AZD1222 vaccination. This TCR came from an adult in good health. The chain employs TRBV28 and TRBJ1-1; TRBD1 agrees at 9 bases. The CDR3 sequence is CASSYRGLDTEAFF. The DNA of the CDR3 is TGTGCCAGCAGCTACAGGGGGCTTGACACTGAAGCTTTCTTT.